This passage covers 16 T cell receptor beta chains from one sample sequenced in a study of CD8 T cells in Susac syndrome. Reverse transcription of roughly 0.5 to 1 ug RNA used random hexamers. From the immunoSEQ multiplex PCR reads, TCRdb called clonotypes with MiXCR, one entry per CDR3 protein. The profile shows over 150,000 distinct CDR3 sequences, over 85% of them singletons. Source material: CD4+ T cells from PBMCs. The receptor source for this set is a human donor with multiple sclerosis.

This rearrangement joins TRBV5-6 to TRBJ1-2; TRBD1 might be the D (5 bases). The CDR3 is made up of 15 amino acids. The germline V and J ends were trimmed by 10 bases and 8 bases, with 27 bases remaining between them. From germline, CDR1 is SGHDT and CDR2 YYEEEE. This chain's CDR3 is CASTQTGTTEPGYTF. The CDR3 DNA sequence: TGTGCCTCAACTCAGACGGGGACGACCGAACCGGGCTACACCTTC.

The J gene is TRBJ2-7, the V gene TRBV28, with D perhaps TRBD1 or TRBD2 (5 bases each). CDR1 and CDR2 (germline): MDHEN, SYDVKM. Trimming removed 6 bases at V and 1 base at J, with 13 bases between. The CDR3 runs to 14 residues. The DNA for the CDR3 is TGTGCCAGCAGGCCCGGGGCTAGGTCCTACGAGCAGTACTTC. It yields the protein CASRPGARSYEQYF.

The genes are TRBV12-3 or TRBV12-4 and TRBJ2-3; 11 bases fit TRBD2. The CDR3 covers 14 residues. J was trimmed by 4 bases and V by 6 bases; bases with no gene match: 3. CDR3 sequence reads: CASRGTSGADTQYF. The DNA for the CDR3 is TGTGCCAGCAGGGGGACTAGCGGCGCAGATACGCAGTATTTT.

The V call is TRBV10-1, the J call TRBJ2-5, with 8 bases that match TRBD1. The CDR3 loop spans 14 amino acids. CDR1 WNHNN and CDR2 SYGVQD come from the germline V gene (reference sequence). V trimming: 8 bases; J trimming: 5 bases; junction bases outside the gene matches: 10. The CDR3 coding sequence is TGCGCCAGCGGGACAGGACTTGGCAAGGAGACCCAGTACTTC. Translation: CASGTGLGKETQYF.

The genes are TRBV6-1 and TRBJ2-3, with TRBD1 matching over 8 bases. The CDR3 has 12 residues. V shed 7 bases and J 9 bases; nucleotides not matched to a gene: 6. Per germline, CDR1 MNHNS and CDR2 SASEGT. Here the CDR3 reads CASTSPGGTQYF. The CDR3 DNA follows: TGTGCCAGCACCTCCCCAGGGGGCACGCAGTATTTT.

This clonotype was seen just once. The V gene is TRBV3-1, the J gene TRBJ2-7, with D possibly matching TRBD1 (6 bases). The CDR3 is made up of 13 amino acids. Trimming left V 3 bases short and J 3 bases short, with 9 bases between. Germline V lookup: CDR1 LGHDT, CDR2 YNNKEL (reference sequence). The CDR3 DNA sequence: TGTGCCAGCAGCCACGACAGGTACTACGAGCAGTACTTC. Amino acids: CASSHDRYYEQYF.

This clonotype appeared a few times. The chain combines TRBV7-9 with TRBJ1-3; the D is unclear. Germline V gene sequence: CDR1 SEHNR, CDR2 FQNEAQ (reference sequence). This CDR3 has 14 amino acids. Trimming left V 3 bases short and J 0 bases short, with 6 bases between. The CDR3 DNA reads as TGTGCCAGCAGCTTGGACGGCTCTGGAAACACCATATATTTT. Translating gives CASSLDGSGNTIYF.

The chain employs TRBV5-1 and TRBJ2-3, with 8 bases matching TRBD2. Germline V gene data show CDR1 as SGHRS and CDR2 as YFSETQ. CDR3 length: 16 residues. The trim removed 3 bases at V and 0 bases at J, leaving 6 bases unmatched. The CDR3 DNA sequence: TGCGCCAGCAGCTCGTTAGCGGGGTCTAGCACAGATACGCAGTATTTT. Translating gives CASSSLAGSSTDTQYF.

This clonotype was detected once. The chain combines TRBV19 with TRBJ2-1, with 8 bases that match TRBD2. This CDR3 is 14 amino acids long. V was pared by 8 bases and J by 2 bases, with 5 bases of the junction left unmatched. The V gene's germline CDR1 is LNHDA and CDR2 SQIVND (reference sequence). The CDR3 DNA is TGTGCCAGTGCTCTAGCGGGCCCCTACAATGAGCAGTTCTTC. Amino acid sequence: CASALAGPYNEQFF.

The genes are TRBV20-1 and TRBJ2-5; D call uncertain. The germline CDR1 and CDR2 sequences are DFQATT and SNEGSKA (reference sequence). This CDR3 comprises 14 residues. V dropped 0 bases and J dropped 1 base, with 9 bases sitting between them. The CDR3 region is CSARDQYGQETQYF. Written as DNA, the CDR3 is TGCAGTGCTAGAGATCAATACGGCCAAGAGACCCAGTACTTC.

Only one count was recorded for this clonotype. This chain joins TRBV5-4 and TRBJ2-6, with 10 bases matching TRBD1. The CDR3 spans 18 residues. V shed 1 base, J shed 3 bases, and the junction held 7 bases outside the gene matches. Germline values: CDR1 SGHNT, CDR2 YYREEE (reference sequence). Here the CDR3 DNA reads TGTGCCAGCAGCTTGCCCCCGGGACAGGGGTATGGGGCCAACGTCCTGACTTTC. Translated, it gives CASSLPPGQGYGANVLTF.

The V and J genes are TRBV4-3 and TRBJ2-2; possible D gene TRBD1, 6 bases. This CDR3 spans 14 amino acids. Looked up from germline, CDR1 is LGHNA and CDR2 is YSLEER. Trimming pared 3 bases from V and 6 bases from J, leaving 11 bases between. The CDR3 spells CASSQEKGAGELFF. CDR3 sequence (DNA): TGCGCCAGCAGCCAGGAGAAGGGGGCCGGGGAGCTGTTTTTT.

This sequence joins TRBV20-1 and TRBJ1-1; 8 bases map to TRBD1. V shed 1 base and J 3 bases; nucleotides not matched to a gene: 4. The germline V gene has CDR1 DFQATT and CDR2 SNEGSKA (reference sequence). The CDR3 spans 14 residues. CDR3 nucleotide sequence: TGCAGTGCTAGAGGGACAGGGTCCGACACTGAAGCTTTCTTT. Amino acid sequence: CSARGTGSDTEAFF.

The V gene is TRBV2, the J gene TRBJ1-6, with 9 bases lining up with TRBD1. With V trimmed by 4 bases and J by 10 bases, 8 bases remained unmatched. CDR3 length equals 15 residues. Germline values: CDR1 SNHLY, CDR2 FYNNEI. CDR3 sequence reads: CASSGVGQGGSPLHF. In nucleotides, the CDR3 is TGTGCCAGCAGTGGAGTGGGACAGGGAGGGTCACCCCTCCACTTT.

V and J are TRBV15 and TRBJ1-1; D ambiguous. Germline CDR1 LNHNV, CDR2 YYDKDF (reference sequence). V lost 0 bases and J 5 bases, leaving 13 bases between the germline ends. The CDR3 length is 15 residues. The CDR3 sequence is CATSRDRYSPTEAFF. For the CDR3, the DNA is TGTGCCACCAGCAGAGATCGATACAGTCCGACTGAAGCTTTCTTT.

The rearrangement joins TRBV3-1 to TRBJ1-1; D remains ambiguous. Germline V CDR1 and CDR2: LGHDT, YNNKEL (reference sequence). Trimming removed 2 bases from V and 4 bases from J, with 14 bases in between. The CDR3 is made up of 15 amino acids. The CDR3, as DNA: TGTGCCAGCAGCCAAAGTCCTGCCTTTCGCACTGAAGCTTTCTTT. It translates to CASSQSPAFRTEAFF.